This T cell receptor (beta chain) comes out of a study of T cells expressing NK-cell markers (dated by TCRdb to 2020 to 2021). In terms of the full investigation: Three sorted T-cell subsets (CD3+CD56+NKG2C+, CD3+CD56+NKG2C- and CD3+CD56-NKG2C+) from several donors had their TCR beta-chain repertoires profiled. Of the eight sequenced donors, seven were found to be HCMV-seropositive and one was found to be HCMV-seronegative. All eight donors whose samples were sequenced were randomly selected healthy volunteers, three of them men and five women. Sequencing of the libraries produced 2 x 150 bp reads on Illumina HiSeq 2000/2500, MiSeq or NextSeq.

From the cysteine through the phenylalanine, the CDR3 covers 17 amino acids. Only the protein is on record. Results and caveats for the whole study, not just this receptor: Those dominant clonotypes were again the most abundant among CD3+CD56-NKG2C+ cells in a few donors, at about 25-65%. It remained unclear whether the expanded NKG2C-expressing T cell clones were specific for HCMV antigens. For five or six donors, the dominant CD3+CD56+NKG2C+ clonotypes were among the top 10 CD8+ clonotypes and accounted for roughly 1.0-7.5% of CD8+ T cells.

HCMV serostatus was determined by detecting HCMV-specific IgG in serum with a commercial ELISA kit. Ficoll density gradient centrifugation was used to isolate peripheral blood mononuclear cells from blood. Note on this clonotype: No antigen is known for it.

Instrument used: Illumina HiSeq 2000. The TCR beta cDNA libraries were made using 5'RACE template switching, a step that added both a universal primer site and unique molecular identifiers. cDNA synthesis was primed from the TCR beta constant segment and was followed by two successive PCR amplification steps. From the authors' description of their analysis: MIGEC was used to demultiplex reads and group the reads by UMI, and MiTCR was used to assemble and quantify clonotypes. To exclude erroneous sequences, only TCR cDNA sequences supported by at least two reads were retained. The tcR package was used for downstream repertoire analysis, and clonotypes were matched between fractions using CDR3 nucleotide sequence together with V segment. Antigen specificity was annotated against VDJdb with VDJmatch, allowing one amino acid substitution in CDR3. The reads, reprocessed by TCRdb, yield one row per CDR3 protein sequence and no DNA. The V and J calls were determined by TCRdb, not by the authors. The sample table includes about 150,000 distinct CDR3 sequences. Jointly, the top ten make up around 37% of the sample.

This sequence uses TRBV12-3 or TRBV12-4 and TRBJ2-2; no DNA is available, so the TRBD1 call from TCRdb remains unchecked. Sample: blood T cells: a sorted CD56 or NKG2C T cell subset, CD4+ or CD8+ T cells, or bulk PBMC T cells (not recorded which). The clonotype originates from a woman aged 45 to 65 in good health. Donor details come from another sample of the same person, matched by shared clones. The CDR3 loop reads CASSPLWNRANTGELFF.